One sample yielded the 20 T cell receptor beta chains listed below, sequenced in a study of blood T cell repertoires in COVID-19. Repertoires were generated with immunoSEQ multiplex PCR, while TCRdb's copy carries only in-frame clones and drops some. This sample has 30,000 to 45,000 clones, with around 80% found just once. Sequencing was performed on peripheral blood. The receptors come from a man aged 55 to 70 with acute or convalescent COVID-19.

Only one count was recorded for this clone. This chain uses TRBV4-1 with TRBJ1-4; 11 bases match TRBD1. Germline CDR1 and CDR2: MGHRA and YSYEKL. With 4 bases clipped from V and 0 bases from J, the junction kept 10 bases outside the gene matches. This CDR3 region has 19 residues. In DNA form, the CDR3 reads TGCGCCAGCAGCCTAATCCGGGACAGGGGGTCCGCAACTAATGAAAAACTGTTTTTT. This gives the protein CASSLIRDRGSATNEKLFF.

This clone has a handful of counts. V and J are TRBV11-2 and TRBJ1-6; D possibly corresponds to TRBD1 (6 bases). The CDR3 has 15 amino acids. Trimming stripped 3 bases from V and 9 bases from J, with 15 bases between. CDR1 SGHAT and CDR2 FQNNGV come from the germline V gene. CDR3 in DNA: TGTGCCAGCAGCTTTGGGACAACTAGGGGTTCACCCCTCCACTTT. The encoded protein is CASSFGTTRGSPLHF. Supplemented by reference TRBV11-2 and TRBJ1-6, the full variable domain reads EAGVAQSPRYKIIEKRQSVAFWCNPISGHATLYWYQQILGQGPKLLIQFQNNGVVDDSQLPKDRFSAERLKGVDSTLKIQPAKLEDSAVYLCASSFGTTRGSPLHFGNGTRLTVT.

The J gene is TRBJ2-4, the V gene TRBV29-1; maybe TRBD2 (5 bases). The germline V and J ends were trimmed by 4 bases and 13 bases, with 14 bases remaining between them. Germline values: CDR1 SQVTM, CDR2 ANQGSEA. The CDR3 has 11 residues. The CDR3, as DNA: TGCAGCGTTGGGGAACCCCCGGGACAGTACTTC. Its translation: CSVGEPPGQYF. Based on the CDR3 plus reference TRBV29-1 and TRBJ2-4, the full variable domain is SAVISQKPSRDICQRGTSLTIQCQVDSQVTMMFWYRQQPGQSLTLIATANQGSEATYESGFVIDKFPISRPNLTFSTLTVSNMSPEDSSIYLCSVGEPPGQYFGAGTRLSVL.

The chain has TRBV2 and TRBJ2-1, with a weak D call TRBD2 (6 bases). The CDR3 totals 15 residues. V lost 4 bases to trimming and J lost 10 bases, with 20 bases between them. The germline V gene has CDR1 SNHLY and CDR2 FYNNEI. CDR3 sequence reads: CASSAGLTKGWEQFF. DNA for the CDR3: TGTGCCAGCAGTGCGGGACTCACTAAGGGCTGGGAGCAGTTCTTC.

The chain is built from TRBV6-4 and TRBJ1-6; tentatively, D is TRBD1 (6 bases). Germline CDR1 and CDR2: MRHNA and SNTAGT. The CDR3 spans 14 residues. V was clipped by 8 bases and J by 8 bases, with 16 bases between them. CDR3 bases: TGTGCCAGCCGCAGGTCGGGGGGCGATTCACCCCTCCACTTT. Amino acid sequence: CASRRSGGDSPLHF.

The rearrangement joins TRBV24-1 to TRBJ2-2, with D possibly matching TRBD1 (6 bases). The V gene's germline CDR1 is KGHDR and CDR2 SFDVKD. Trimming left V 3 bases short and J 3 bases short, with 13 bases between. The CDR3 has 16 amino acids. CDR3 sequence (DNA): TGTGCCACCAGTGATATTCGGGCAGGGGACACCGGGGAGCTGTTTTTT. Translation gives CATSDIRAGDTGELFF.

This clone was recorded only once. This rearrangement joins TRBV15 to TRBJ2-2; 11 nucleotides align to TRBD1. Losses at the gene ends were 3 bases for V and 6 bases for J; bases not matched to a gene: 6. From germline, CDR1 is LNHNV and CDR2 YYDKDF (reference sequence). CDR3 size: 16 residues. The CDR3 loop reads CATSSGTGGRPGELFF. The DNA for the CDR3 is TGTGCCACCAGCAGCGGGACAGGGGGTCGTCCCGGGGAGCTGTTTTTT.

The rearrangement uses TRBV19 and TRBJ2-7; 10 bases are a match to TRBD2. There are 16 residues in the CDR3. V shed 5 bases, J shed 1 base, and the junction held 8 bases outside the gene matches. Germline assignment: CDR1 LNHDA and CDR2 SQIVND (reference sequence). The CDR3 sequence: CASSVPTSGPSYEQYF. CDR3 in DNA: TGTGCCAGTAGTGTTCCGACTAGCGGGCCGTCCTACGAGCAGTACTTC.

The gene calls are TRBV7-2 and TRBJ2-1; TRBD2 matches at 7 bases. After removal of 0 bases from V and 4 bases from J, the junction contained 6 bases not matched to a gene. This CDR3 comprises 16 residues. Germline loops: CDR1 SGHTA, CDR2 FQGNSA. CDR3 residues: CASSLAAAGRYNEQFF. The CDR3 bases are TGTGCCAGCAGCTTAGCGGCAGCGGGACGATACAATGAGCAGTTCTTC.

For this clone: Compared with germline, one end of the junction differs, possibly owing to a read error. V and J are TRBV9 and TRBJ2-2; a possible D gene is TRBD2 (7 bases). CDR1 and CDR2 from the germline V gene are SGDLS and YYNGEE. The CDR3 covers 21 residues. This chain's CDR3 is CANSVAHGGRQATLGTGELFF. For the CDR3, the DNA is TGTGCCAACAGCGTAGCCCACGGGGGGCGACAGGCCACATTAGGAACCGGGGAGCTGTTTTTT.

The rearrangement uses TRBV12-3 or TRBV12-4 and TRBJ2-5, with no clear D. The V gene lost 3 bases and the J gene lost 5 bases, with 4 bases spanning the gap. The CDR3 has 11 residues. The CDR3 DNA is TGTGCCAGCAGTTTTCAGGAGACCCAGTACTTC. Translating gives CASSFQETQYF.

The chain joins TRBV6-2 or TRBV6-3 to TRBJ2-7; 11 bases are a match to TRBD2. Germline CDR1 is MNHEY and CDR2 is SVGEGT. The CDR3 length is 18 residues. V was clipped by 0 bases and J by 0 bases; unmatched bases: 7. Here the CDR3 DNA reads TGTGCCAGCAGTTACTCGCTAGCGGGAGGCCCGAACTCCTACGAGCAGTACTTC. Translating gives CASSYSLAGGPNSYEQYF.

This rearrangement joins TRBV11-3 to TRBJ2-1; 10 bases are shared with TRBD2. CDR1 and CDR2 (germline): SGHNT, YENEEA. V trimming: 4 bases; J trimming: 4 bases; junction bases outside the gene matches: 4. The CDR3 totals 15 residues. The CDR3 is CASSSGLAAYNEQFF. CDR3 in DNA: TGTGCCAGCAGCTCCGGACTAGCGGCATACAATGAGCAGTTCTTC.

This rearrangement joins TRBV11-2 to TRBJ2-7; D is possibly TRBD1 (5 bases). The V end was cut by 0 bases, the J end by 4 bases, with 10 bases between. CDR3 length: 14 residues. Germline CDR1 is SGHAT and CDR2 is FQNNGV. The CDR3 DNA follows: TGTGCCAGCAGCTTAGAGTCCCCAGGGTACGAGCAGTACTTC. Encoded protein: CASSLESPGYEQYF. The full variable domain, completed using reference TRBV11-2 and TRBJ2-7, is EAGVAQSPRYKIIEKRQSVAFWCNPISGHATLYWYQQILGQGPKLLIQFQNNGVVDDSQLPKDRFSAERLKGVDSTLKIQPAKLEDSAVYLCASSLESPGYEQYFGPGTRLTVT.

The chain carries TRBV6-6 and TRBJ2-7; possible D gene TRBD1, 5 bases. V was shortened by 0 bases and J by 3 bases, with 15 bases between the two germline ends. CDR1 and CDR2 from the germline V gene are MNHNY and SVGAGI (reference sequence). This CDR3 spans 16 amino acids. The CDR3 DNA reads TGTGCCAGCAGTTACTCGATAGGACCCAGGGACTACGAGCAGTACTTC. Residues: CASSYSIGPRDYEQYF.

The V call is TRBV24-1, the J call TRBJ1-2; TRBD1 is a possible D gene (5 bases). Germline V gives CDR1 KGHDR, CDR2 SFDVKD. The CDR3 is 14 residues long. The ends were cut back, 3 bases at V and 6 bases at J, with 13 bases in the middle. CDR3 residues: CATSDGERGHGYTF. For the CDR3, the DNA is TGTGCCACCAGTGATGGTGAAAGGGGTCATGGCTACACCTTC.

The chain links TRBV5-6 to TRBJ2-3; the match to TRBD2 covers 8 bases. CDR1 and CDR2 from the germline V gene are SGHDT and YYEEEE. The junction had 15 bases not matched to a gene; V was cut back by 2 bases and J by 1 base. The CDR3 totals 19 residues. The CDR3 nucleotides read TGTGCCAGCAGCTTAGCAGCGGGAGTCGGTCGGGATCGCACAGATACGCAGTATTTT. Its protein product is CASSLAAGVGRDRTDTQYF. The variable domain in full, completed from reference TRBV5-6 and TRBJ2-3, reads DAGVTQSPTHLIKTRGQQVTLRCSPKSGHDTVSWYQQALGQGPQFIFQYYEEEERQRGNFPDRFSGHQFPNYSSELNVNALLLGDSALYLCASSLAAGVGRDRTDTQYFGPGTRLTVL.

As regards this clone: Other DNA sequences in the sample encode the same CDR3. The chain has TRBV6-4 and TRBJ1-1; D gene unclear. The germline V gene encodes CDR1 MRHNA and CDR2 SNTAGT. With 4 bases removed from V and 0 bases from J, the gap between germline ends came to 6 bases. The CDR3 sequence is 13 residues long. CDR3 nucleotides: TGTGCCAGCAGTGTTACAGTGAACACTGAAGCTTTCTTT. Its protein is CASSVTVNTEAFF.

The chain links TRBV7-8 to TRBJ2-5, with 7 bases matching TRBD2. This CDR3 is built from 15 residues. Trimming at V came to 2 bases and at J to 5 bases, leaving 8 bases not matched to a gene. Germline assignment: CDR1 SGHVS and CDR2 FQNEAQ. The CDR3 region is CASSLWGGTGETQYF. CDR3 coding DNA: TGTGCCAGCAGCTTATGGGGAGGGACGGGGGAGACCCAGTACTTC.

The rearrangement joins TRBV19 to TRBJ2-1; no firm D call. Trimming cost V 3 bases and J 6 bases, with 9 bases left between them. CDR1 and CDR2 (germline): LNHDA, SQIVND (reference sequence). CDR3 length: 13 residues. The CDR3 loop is CASSIPSSNEQFF. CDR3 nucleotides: TGTGCCAGTAGTATCCCTAGTAGCAATGAGCAGTTCTTC.